This T cell receptor (beta chain) was obtained from a study of ipilimumab plus nivolumab after autologous stem cell transplantation (dated by TCRdb to the early 2020s). A note on the overall study: Trial patients received a median of about 5 ipilimumab doses and roughly eight nivolumab doses. Approximately 35 patients made up the trial's intent-to-treat population. Patients with high-risk diffuse large B cell lymphoma, mature T cell lymphoma, or multiple myeloma undergoing autologous transplant were enrolled in the trial. The DLBCL cohort included primary refractory and relapsed disease, with 18-month progression-free survival of roughly 86% and 30% respectively. Study-wide conclusions, independent of this receptor: The authors concluded that, as post-transplant consolidation, combined checkpoint inhibition appeared tolerable. The authors stated that profiles of the T cell receptor repertoire, regulatory T cell phenotype and gut microbiota provided a biologic rationale for studying this approach further.

Checkpoint therapy was initiated 14 to 28 days after autologous transplant, and ipilimumab was administered at 1 mg/kg intravenously on day 1 of selected weeks. Patients received nivolumab at 3 mg/kg intravenously on day 1 of weeks 1, 4, 7, 10, and every two weeks through week 26. This was a Phase Ib clinical trial that tested ipilimumab plus nivolumab, given as combined checkpoint inhibition, for consolidation following autologous stem cell transplantation. A note on this clone: Its antigen is unknown. The sample holds no much larger clone one base away, and base qualities are not on file.

The library relied on the immunoSEQ multiplex PCR assay. TCRdb stores this immuneACCESS table with in-frame sequences only. Part of the clones is absent; in the studies checked, under half of the shortfall reflects unresolved V genes, and no reason is known for the rest. This sample is represented by about 15,000 clones; approximately 75% of them were singletons. The ten largest clones represent less than 25% of the sample. The input for sequencing was PBMCs, taken in a trial of ipilimumab plus nivolumab as post-transplant consolidation. This TCR came from a male donor with diffuse large B-cell lymphoma.

The base sequence is TGTGCCAGTAGTATAGGTTTGGGCACTGAAGCTTTCTTT. It translates to CASSIGLGTEAFF. The chain uses TRBV19 and TRBJ1-1, with the D gene not confidently named. Taken from the germline V gene (reference sequence), the CDR1 and CDR2 loops are LNHDA and SQIVND. Taken from cysteine to phenylalanine, the CDR3 has 13 residues. The sequence is cut down to CDR3 DNA, 39 bases in frame from base 1. The V and J ends are trimmed by 1 base and 4 bases, leaving 7 bases between them.